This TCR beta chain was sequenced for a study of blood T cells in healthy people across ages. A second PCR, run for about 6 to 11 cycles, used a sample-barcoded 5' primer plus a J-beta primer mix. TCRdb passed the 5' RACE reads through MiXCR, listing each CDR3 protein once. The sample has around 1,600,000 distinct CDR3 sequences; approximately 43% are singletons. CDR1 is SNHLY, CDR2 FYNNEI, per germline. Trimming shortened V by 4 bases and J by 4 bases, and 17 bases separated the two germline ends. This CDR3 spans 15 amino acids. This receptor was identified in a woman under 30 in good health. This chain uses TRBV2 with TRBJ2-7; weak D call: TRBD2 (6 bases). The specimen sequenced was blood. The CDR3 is CASSGGGAGQYEQYF. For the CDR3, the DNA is TGTGCCAGCAGTGGCGGAGGGGCGGGCCAATACGAGCAGTACTTC.